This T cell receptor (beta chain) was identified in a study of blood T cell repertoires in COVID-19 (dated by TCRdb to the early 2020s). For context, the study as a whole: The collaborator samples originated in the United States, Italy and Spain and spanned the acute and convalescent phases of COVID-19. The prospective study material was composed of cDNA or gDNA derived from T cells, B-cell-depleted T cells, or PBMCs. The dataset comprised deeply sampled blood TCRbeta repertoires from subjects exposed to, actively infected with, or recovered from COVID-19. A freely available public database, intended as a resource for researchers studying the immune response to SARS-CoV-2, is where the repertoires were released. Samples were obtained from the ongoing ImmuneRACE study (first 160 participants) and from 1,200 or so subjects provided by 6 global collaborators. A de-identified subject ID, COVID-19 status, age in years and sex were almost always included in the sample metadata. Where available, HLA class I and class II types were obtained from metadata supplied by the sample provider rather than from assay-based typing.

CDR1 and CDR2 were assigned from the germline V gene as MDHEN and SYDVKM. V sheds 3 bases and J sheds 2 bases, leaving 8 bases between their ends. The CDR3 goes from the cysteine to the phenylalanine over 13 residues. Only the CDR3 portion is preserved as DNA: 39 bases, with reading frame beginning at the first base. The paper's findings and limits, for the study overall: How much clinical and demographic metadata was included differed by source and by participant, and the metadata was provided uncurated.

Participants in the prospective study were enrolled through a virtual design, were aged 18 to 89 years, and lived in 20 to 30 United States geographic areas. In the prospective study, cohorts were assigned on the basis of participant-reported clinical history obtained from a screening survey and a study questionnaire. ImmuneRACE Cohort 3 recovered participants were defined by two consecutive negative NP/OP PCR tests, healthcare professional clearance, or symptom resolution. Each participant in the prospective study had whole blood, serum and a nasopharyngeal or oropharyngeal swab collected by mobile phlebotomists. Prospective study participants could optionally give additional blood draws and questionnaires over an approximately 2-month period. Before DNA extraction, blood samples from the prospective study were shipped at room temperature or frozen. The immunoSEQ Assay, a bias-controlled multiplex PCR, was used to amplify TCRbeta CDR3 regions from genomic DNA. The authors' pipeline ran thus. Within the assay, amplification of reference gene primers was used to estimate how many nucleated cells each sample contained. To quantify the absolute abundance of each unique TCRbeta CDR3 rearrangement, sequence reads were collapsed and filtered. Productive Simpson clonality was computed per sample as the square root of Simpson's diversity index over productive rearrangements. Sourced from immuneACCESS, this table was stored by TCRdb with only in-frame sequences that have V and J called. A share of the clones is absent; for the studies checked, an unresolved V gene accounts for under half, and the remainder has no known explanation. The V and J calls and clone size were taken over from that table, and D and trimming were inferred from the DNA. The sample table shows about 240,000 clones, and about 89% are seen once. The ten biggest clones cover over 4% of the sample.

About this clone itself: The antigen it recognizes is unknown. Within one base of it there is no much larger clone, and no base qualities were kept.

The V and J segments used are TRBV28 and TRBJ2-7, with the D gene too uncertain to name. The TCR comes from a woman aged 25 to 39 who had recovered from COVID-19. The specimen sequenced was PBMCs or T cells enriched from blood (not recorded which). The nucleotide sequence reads TGTGCCAGCAGTTTGGCACAGCCCTACGAGCAGTACTTC. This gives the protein CASSLAQPYEQYF.